This note documents a single T cell receptor (beta chain) sequence. Amplification used 60 Vbeta primers and 13 Jbeta primers. Measured with immunoSEQ multiplex PCR; TCRdb has only the in-frame clones, and not every one. Of about 72,000 clones listed, 60% to 75% are singletons. These data are taken from a study of cytomegalovirus exposure and HLA in healthy donors. Germline V gene lookup returns CDR1 LGHNA and CDR2 YNFKEQ. The V end was cut by 0 bases, the J end by 0 bases, with 8 bases between. The CDR3 contains 15 residues. The rearrangement links TRBV4-2 to TRBJ1-2; D gene unclear. Sequenced input: PBMCs. The sequence derives from a middle-aged man in good health and CMV-seropositive. The CDR3 nucleotides read TGTGCCAGCAGCCAAGAGGCCGGGTCTAACTATGGCTACACCTTC. Translation: CASSQEAGSNYGYTF.